The 2 T cell receptor beta chains below come from one sample, sequenced in a study of T-cell reconstitution after alpha-beta-depleted transplantation in children. Unique molecular identifiers were used in preparing the TCRbeta library. In TCRdb, the PCR reads were re-called with MiXCR into one record per CDR3 protein. The profile shows 440,000 or so distinct CDR3 sequences, roughly a tenth of them singletons. Specimen: PBMCs from the stem cell graft donor, collected from the stem cell graft. The receptors come from a human donor who donated a stem cell graft to a child with acute myeloid leukemia.

This sequence joins TRBV5-1 and TRBJ2-1; the D is unclear. V was cut by 4 bases and J by 10 bases, with 12 bases left in between. The CDR3 is made up of 12 amino acids. Germline V CDR1 and CDR2: SGHRS, YFSETQ. This CDR3 reads CASSVGSGEQFF. CDR3 coding DNA: TGCGCCAGCAGCGTGGGGTCGGGCGAGCAGTTCTTC. The whole variable domain, remainder taken from reference TRBV5-1 and TRBJ2-1, is KAGVTQTPRYLIKTRGQQVTLSCSPISGHRSVSWYQQTPGQGLQFLFEYFSETQRNKGNFPGRFSGRQFSNSRSEMNVSTLELGDSALYLCASSVGSGEQFFGPGTRLTVL.

This clonotype was detected only a few times. This rearrangement joins TRBV5-1 to TRBJ1-1, with D possibly matching TRBD1 (5 bases). V was cut by 0 bases and J by 0 bases, with 18 bases left in between. This CDR3 contains 18 residues. In germline, CDR1 is SGHRS, CDR2 YFSETQ. CDR3 bases: TGCGCCAGCAGCTTGGGCCAGGGTTTTAGTCTGTTGAACACTGAAGCTTTCTTT. Protein product: CASSLGQGFSLLNTEAFF.